The 18 T cell receptor beta chains below come from one sample, sequenced in a study of T-cell reconstitution after alpha-beta-depleted transplantation in children. During its preparation, the TCRbeta library received unique molecular identifiers. Each CDR3 protein is one row after TCRdb ran MiXCR on the PCR reads. The sample carries more than 200,000 distinct CDR3 sequences, 8.4% recorded once. The input for sequencing was PBMCs, mostly from graft donor cells, taken 360 days after TCRalphabeta/CD19-depleted stem cell transplant. Every receptor here comes from a male patient between 2 and 15 years old who had a stem cell transplant for acute myeloid leukemia, so the T cells may come from the graft donor.

This clonotype was recorded at least ten times. V gene TRBV29-1 combines with J gene TRBJ2-2, with D perhaps matching TRBD1 (5 bases). V was pared by 3 bases and J by 5 bases, with 10 bases between. Per the germline V gene, CDR1 is SQVTM and CDR2 is ANQGSEA. This CDR3 comprises 13 residues. CDR3: CSVDQGETGELFF. Written as DNA, the CDR3 is TGCAGCGTTGACCAGGGCGAAACCGGGGAGCTGTTTTTT.

This chain links TRBV15 with TRBJ2-3; the D is unclear. The CDR3 is made up of 14 amino acids. Germline V gene sequence: CDR1 LNHNV, CDR2 YYDKDF (reference sequence). V lost 1 base and J 3 bases, leaving 8 bases between the germline ends. DNA for the CDR3: TGTGCCACCAGCAGAGGGGAAGGTACAGATACGCAGTATTTT. As protein: CATSRGEGTDTQYF.

This clonotype was seen at least ten times. J is TRBJ2-1 and V is TRBV10-3; 8 nucleotides agree with TRBD2. The trim removed 7 bases at V and 5 bases at J, leaving 16 bases unmatched. This CDR3 comprises 17 residues. Germline V CDR1 and CDR2: ENHRY, SYGVKD. The CDR3 DNA follows: TGTGCCATCACTAGCCCGCAACCGGGACTAGTGAACAATGAGCAGTTCTTC. Its protein is CAITSPQPGLVNNEQFF.

This clonotype was detected many times. CDR3 in DNA: TGCGCCAGCAGCTTGCTTTTCCCGGCCAACGTCCTGACTTTC. Translation: CASSLLFPANVLTF. The gene calls are TRBV5-1 and TRBJ2-6, with D unclear. CDR3 length: 14 residues. Between the trimmed V and J ends, which lost 1 base and 6 bases, there was a span of 8 bases. Germline CDR1 SGHRS, CDR2 YFSETQ.

This clonotype was seen a few times. CDR3 loop: CASSWDRAAYNEQFF. The DNA of the CDR3 is TGTGCCAGCAGCTGGGACAGGGCGGCCTACAATGAGCAGTTCTTC. V usage is TRBV11-1 and J usage is TRBJ2-1; 9 positions agree with TRBD1. This CDR3 region has 15 residues. The V gene end was trimmed by 4 bases and the J gene end by 2 bases; junction bases not matched to a gene: 3. Germline assignment: CDR1 SGHAT and CDR2 FQDESV (reference sequence).

This clonotype was counted ten times or more. The chain combines TRBV20-1 with TRBJ2-1, with D unresolved. The germline CDR1 and CDR2 sequences are DFQATT and SNEGSKA (reference sequence). Trimming pared 2 bases from V and 4 bases from J, leaving 9 bases between. This CDR3 has 13 amino acids. CDR3 nucleotide sequence: TGCAGTGCTAGATGGCACCAATACAATGAGCAGTTCTTC. Translation gives CSARWHQYNEQFF.

This clonotype was counted at least ten times. The V and J genes are TRBV4-1 and TRBJ1-5; a possible D gene is TRBD1 (6 bases). The CDR3 totals 15 residues. V lost 1 base and J 6 bases, leaving 13 bases between the germline ends. Germline CDR1 and CDR2: MGHRA and YSYEKL. In DNA, the CDR3 is TGCGCCAGCAGCCAAGGGGCAGGGGATCCTCAGCCCCAGCATTTT. This translates into CASSQGAGDPQPQHF.

This clonotype was detected ten times or more. The genes are TRBV20-1 and TRBJ2-7; D is perhaps TRBD1 (6 bases). This CDR3 has 13 amino acids. The V end lost 4 bases, the J end lost 4 bases, and 14 bases lay between the germline ends. The germline gives CDR1 DFQATT, CDR2 SNEGSKA (reference sequence). CDR3 nucleotides: TGCAGTGCTAAAGGGGAAGGGGGTTACGAGCAGTACGTC. Translation gives CSAKGEGGYEQYV.

The V gene is TRBV7-2, the J gene TRBJ1-1; possibly TRBD1 for D (6 bases). CDR1 is SGHTA and CDR2 is FQGNSA in the germline V gene. The length of the CDR3 is 17 residues. V was shortened by 4 bases and J by 4 bases, with 22 bases between the two germline ends. CDR3 bases: TGTGCCAGCAGCTACACGGTTGGAGGGGGGCGTAGCACTGAAGCTTTCTTT. Its translation is CASSYTVGGGRSTEAFF. The whole variable domain, filled in from reference TRBV7-2 and TRBJ1-1, reads GAGVSQSPSNKVTEKGKDVELRCDPISGHTALYWYRQSLGQGLEFLIYFQGNSAPDKSGLPSDRFSAERTGGSVSTLTIQRTQQEDSAVYLCASSYTVGGGRSTEAFFGQGTRLTVV.

At least ten counts were recorded for this clonotype. The V and J genes are TRBV18 and TRBJ2-5; D ambiguous. The CDR3 length is 15 residues. Trimming pared 2 bases from V and 0 bases from J, leaving 10 bases between. CDR1 is KGHSH, CDR2 LQKENI, per germline. The CDR3 bases are TGTGCCAGCTCACCATTTTCAACAGACCAAGAGACCCAGTACTTC. It translates to CASSPFSTDQETQYF.

This chain connects TRBV19 to TRBJ2-1; D possibly corresponds to TRBD1 (6 bases). Trimming shortened V by 3 bases and J by 3 bases, and 12 bases separated the two germline ends. The germline V gene encodes CDR1 LNHDA and CDR2 SQIVND (reference sequence). The CDR3 spans 15 residues. CDR3 region: CASSITQGVYNEQFF. The CDR3 bases are TGTGCCAGTAGTATCACACAGGGAGTCTACAATGAGCAGTTCTTC.

The rearrangement joins TRBV11-2 to TRBJ1-2; the match to TRBD1 covers 8 bases. Germline V gene lookup returns CDR1 SGHAT and CDR2 FQNNGV. The CDR3 totals 14 residues. The V segment lost 4 bases and the J segment 2 bases; nucleotides outside the gene matches: 3. The CDR3 nucleotides read TGTGCCAGCAGCTCCTGGACAGGGAACTATGGCTACACCTTC. It is translated as CASSSWTGNYGYTF.

This clonotype has at least ten counts. The rearrangement uses TRBV6-5 and TRBJ2-5, with TRBD2 matching 9 bases. The CDR3 consists of 16 residues. CDR1 MNHEY and CDR2 SVGAGI come from the germline V gene. Germline trimming cut 2 bases from V and 4 bases from J; bases unmatched to any gene: 8. CDR3 protein: CASSYGELAGRETQYF. The CDR3 bases are TGTGCCAGCAGTTACGGGGAACTAGCGGGTAGAGAGACCCAGTACTTC.

This clonotype was detected a few times. CDR3 in amino acids: CASSSISGESYNEQFF. CDR3 nucleotide sequence: TGTGCCAGCAGCTCTATCAGCGGGGAGTCCTACAATGAGCAGTTCTTC. The chain couples TRBV7-2 to TRBJ2-1; 7 nucleotides agree with TRBD2. V was clipped by 4 bases and J by 1 base; unmatched bases: 7. The CDR3 runs to 16 residues. Per germline, CDR1 SGHTA and CDR2 FQGNSA.

The rearrangement uses TRBV29-1 and TRBJ2-7, with no clear D. Trimming took 7 bases from V and 0 from J, leaving 7 bases between them. Germline values: CDR1 SQVTM, CDR2 ANQGSEA. This CDR3 is 11 amino acids long. The CDR3, as DNA: TGCAGCGATGTCGGCTCCTACGAGCAGTACTTC. Its protein is CSDVGSYEQYF.

This clonotype was found a few times. The chain is built from TRBV12-3 or TRBV12-4 and TRBJ2-1; 9 bases line up with TRBD2. The V and J ends lost 10 bases and 0 bases, in that order; junction bases with no gene match: 13. The CDR3 consists of 17 residues. CDR3 in DNA: TGTGCCACCCAGGCGGGGGGGGCCCCGAGCTCCTACAATGAGCAGTTCTTC. Its protein is CATQAGGAPSSYNEQFF.

This clonotype occurred many times. J is TRBJ1-1 and V is TRBV12-3 or TRBV12-4; D gene uncertain. The ends were cut back, 8 bases at V and 1 base at J, with 8 bases in the middle. The CDR3 length is 12 residues. CDR3 DNA sequence: TGTGCCAGCCGACCTAGGAACACTGAAGCTTTCTTT. Translating it yields CASRPRNTEAFF.

At least ten counts were recorded for this clonotype. The chain employs TRBV29-1 and TRBJ2-1, with D unresolved. Germline lookup yields CDR1 SQVTM and CDR2 ANQGSEA. The V end was cut by 2 bases, the J end by 0 bases, with 11 bases between. This CDR3 is 15 amino acids long. In nucleotides, the CDR3 is TGCAGCGTTGAACCCAGGACGAGCTCCTACAATGAGCAGTTCTTC. Its protein product is CSVEPRTSSYNEQFF.